This T cell receptor beta chain was sequenced during a study of shared clonotypes between healthy human individuals. TCRdb's copy holds only in-frame clones and misses some; the assay was immunoSEQ multiplex PCR. The sample comprises some 2,100,000 clones, approximately 94% of which are singletons, and approximately 0.13% rests with the top ten. The sequenced sample consisted of naive CD4+ T cells sorted from blood. The subset: CD45RA+ positively selected. This TCR derives from a man aged 18 to 30 in good health.

In DNA form, the CDR3 reads TGTGCCAGCAGGCCCACTGACAAGGGGGGTGAAAAACTGTTTTTT. As protein: CASRPTDKGGEKLFF. V gene TRBV2 combines with J gene TRBJ1-4; D might be TRBD1 (6 bases). The V end lost 6 bases, the J end lost 7 bases, and 18 bases lay between the germline ends. The CDR3 has 15 residues. The germline V gene encodes CDR1 SNHLY and CDR2 FYNNEI. The variable domain in full, completed from reference TRBV2 and TRBJ1-4, reads EPEVTQTPSHQVTQMGQEVILRCVPISNHLYFYWYRQILGQKVEFLVSFYNNEISEKSEIFDDQFSVERPDGSNFTLKIRSTKLEDSAMYFCASRPTDKGGEKLFFGSGTQLSVL.